These T cell receptor beta chains were read from a single sample in a study of shared clonotypes between healthy human individuals. Profiling relied on immunoSEQ multiplex PCR, and the TCRdb table lists in-frame clones only, not all of them. The sample has about 1,900,000 clones; over 85% are singletons. The specimen sequenced was naive CD8+ T cells sorted from blood. The receptor source for this set is a man aged 18 to 30 in good health. Both conserved end residues are part of each CDR3. The D gene is left open where the match is weak. Only part of the rows carry a size: once, few, many, or a class if the clone is expanded.

j_gene: TRBJ2-2; v_gene: TRBV30; abundance: .; d_gene: TRBD2; CDR3aa: CAWDGLAGGRETGELFF; CDR3nt: TGTGCCTGGGATGGACTAGCGGGGGGCCGCGAAACCGGGGAGCTGTTTTTT
j_gene: TRBJ2-7; v_gene: TRBV5-6; abundance: .; d_gene: .; CDR3aa: CASSLERNNYEQYF; CDR3nt: TGTGCCAGCAGCTTGGAGCGGAACAACTACGAGCAGTACTTC
j_gene: TRBJ2-7; v_gene: TRBV5-8; abundance: .; d_gene: TRBD1; CDR3aa: CASSFVIWTGGDEQYF; CDR3nt: TGTGCCAGCAGCTTCGTAATTTGGACAGGGGGCGACGAGCAGTACTTC
j_gene: TRBJ2-5; v_gene: TRBV28; abundance: .; d_gene: .; CDR3aa: CASSSSTGPETQYF; CDR3nt: .
j_gene: TRBJ2-1; v_gene: TRBV10-1; abundance: .; d_gene: .; CDR3aa: CASSESDSNNEQFF; CDR3nt: TGCGCCAGCAGTGAGTCGGACTCCAACAATGAGCAGTTCTTC
j_gene: TRBJ2-7; v_gene: TRBV5-6; abundance: .; d_gene: .; CDR3aa: CASSLRGASYEQYF; CDR3nt: TGTGCCAGCAGCTTGAGGGGGGCCTCCTACGAGCAGTACTTC
j_gene: TRBJ2-1; v_gene: TRBV2; abundance: .; d_gene: TRBD2; CDR3aa: CASRSQTSGSGNEQFF; CDR3nt: TGTGCCAGCAGAAGCCAGACTAGCGGGAGTGGTAATGAGCAGTTCTTC
j_gene: TRBJ2-7; v_gene: TRBV5-8; abundance: .; d_gene: TRBD1; CDR3aa: CASSWTGFGEQYF; CDR3nt: TGTGCCAGCAGCTGGACAGGGTTTGGCGAGCAGTACTTC
j_gene: TRBJ1-1; v_gene: TRBV28; abundance: .; d_gene: .; CDR3aa: CASSLGRYTEAFF; CDR3nt: TGTGCCAGCAGTTTAGGAAGGTACACTGAAGCTTTCTTT
j_gene: TRBJ1-1; v_gene: TRBV4-1; abundance: once; d_gene: .; CDR3aa: CASSPGTHTEAFF; CDR3nt: TGCGCCAGCAGCCCAGGGACTCACACTGAAGCTTTCTTT
j_gene: TRBJ2-2; v_gene: TRBV7-8; abundance: .; d_gene: .; CDR3aa: CASSSVLYTGELFF; CDR3nt: TGTGCCAGCAGCTCCGTCCTGTACACCGGGGAGCTGTTTTTT
j_gene: TRBJ2-1; v_gene: TRBV27; abundance: .; d_gene: TRBD2; CDR3aa: CASNPSLAGFWLEQFF; CDR3nt: TGTGCCAGCAATCCCTCACTAGCGGGATTTTGGTTGGAGCAGTTCTTC
j_gene: TRBJ2-7; v_gene: TRBV4-1; abundance: .; d_gene: .; CDR3aa: CASSQQGAYEQYF; CDR3nt: TGCGCCAGCAGCCAACAAGGGGCCTACGAGCAGTACTTC
j_gene: TRBJ2-1; v_gene: TRBV6-6; abundance: .; d_gene: .; CDR3aa: CASSYSVNEQFF; CDR3nt: TGTGCCAGCAGTTACAGCGTCAATGAGCAGTTCTTC
j_gene: TRBJ1-1; v_gene: TRBV7-9; abundance: .; d_gene: TRBD1; CDR3aa: CASSLSTGLNTEAFF; CDR3nt: TGTGCCAGCAGCTTATCGACAGGGTTGAACACTGAAGCTTTCTTT
j_gene: TRBJ1-2; v_gene: TRBV5-6; abundance: once; d_gene: TRBD1; CDR3aa: CASSLLQGASGYTF; CDR3nt: TGTGCCAGCAGCTTGTTACAGGGGGCGAGTGGCTACACCTTC
j_gene: TRBJ1-5; v_gene: TRBV19; abundance: .; d_gene: TRBD1; CDR3aa: CASSTGQGDNQPQHF; CDR3nt: TGTGCCAGTAGTACCGGACAGGGAGACAATCAGCCCCAGCATTTT
j_gene: TRBJ1-1; v_gene: TRBV10-3; abundance: .; d_gene: TRBD1; CDR3aa: CAISEGTGDDEAFF; CDR3nt: TGTGCCATCAGTGAAGGTACAGGGGATGATGAAGCTTTCTTT
j_gene: TRBJ2-7; v_gene: TRBV19; abundance: .; d_gene: .; CDR3aa: CASSYNRVYEQYF; CDR3nt: TGTGCCAGTAGTTACAACAGGGTTTACGAGCAGTACTTC
j_gene: TRBJ2-3; v_gene: TRBV14; abundance: .; d_gene: .; CDR3aa: CASSQEDSSTDTQYF; CDR3nt: TGTGCCAGCAGCCAAGAAGATAGTAGCACAGATACGCAGTATTTT
j_gene: TRBJ2-7; v_gene: TRBV19; abundance: .; d_gene: .; CDR3aa: CASSTGTSLIYEQYF; CDR3nt: TGTGCCAGTAGTACCGGGACCTCCCTCATCTACGAGCAGTACTTC
j_gene: TRBJ1-2; v_gene: TRBV27; abundance: once; d_gene: TRBD1; CDR3aa: CASSITGGVYGYTF; CDR3nt: TGTGCCAGCAGTATTACAGGGGGCGTCTATGGCTACACCTTC
j_gene: TRBJ2-7; v_gene: TRBV29-1; abundance: .; d_gene: .; CDR3aa: CSVLQGGEQYF; CDR3nt: TGCAGCGTTCTTCAGGGCGGGGAGCAGTACTTC
j_gene: TRBJ1-2; v_gene: TRBV27; abundance: once; d_gene: .; CDR3aa: CASSPNLQGFGYTF; CDR3nt: TGTGCCAGCAGCCCTAACTTACAGGGCTTTGGCTACACCTTC
j_gene: TRBJ2-7; v_gene: TRBV4-1; abundance: .; d_gene: TRBD2; CDR3aa: CASSHTSGSYYEQYF; CDR3nt: TGCGCCAGCAGCCATACTAGCGGGTCTTACTACGAGCAGTACTTC
j_gene: TRBJ2-7; v_gene: TRBV18; abundance: .; d_gene: .; CDR3aa: CASSQGSGYEQYF; CDR3nt: TGTGCCAGCTCACAGGGATCGGGCTACGAGCAGTACTTC
j_gene: TRBJ2-7; v_gene: TRBV9; abundance: .; d_gene: .; CDR3aa: CASSVGTGATYEQYF; CDR3nt: TGTGCCAGCAGCGTAGGAACGGGAGCGACCTACGAGCAGTACTTC
j_gene: TRBJ1-4; v_gene: TRBV27; abundance: .; d_gene: .; CDR3aa: CASSFSRPNEKLFF; CDR3nt: TGTGCCAGCAGTTTTAGCAGACCTAATGAAAAACTGTTTTTT
j_gene: TRBJ2-1; v_gene: TRBV2; abundance: .; d_gene: .; CDR3aa: CASSDDEQFF; CDR3nt: TGTGCCAGCAGTGACGATGAGCAGTTCTTC
j_gene: TRBJ2-7; v_gene: TRBV7-9; abundance: .; d_gene: TRBD1; CDR3aa: CASSWTGLTYEQYF; CDR3nt: TGTGCCAGCAGCTGGACAGGACTGACCTACGAGCAGTACTTC
j_gene: TRBJ2-5; v_gene: TRBV6-5; abundance: .; d_gene: .; CDR3aa: CASSYGQGRWETQYF; CDR3nt: TGTGCCAGCAGTTACGGGCAGGGCAGGTGGGAGACCCAGTACTTC
j_gene: TRBJ1-6; v_gene: TRBV6-1; abundance: .; d_gene: TRBD1; CDR3aa: CASSDRRGQNSPLHF; CDR3nt: TGTGCCAGCAGTGACCGCAGGGGGCAAAATTCACCCCTCCACTTT
j_gene: TRBJ1-5; v_gene: TRBV4-1; abundance: once; d_gene: TRBD1; CDR3aa: CASSQGGQPNQPQHF; CDR3nt: TGCGCCAGCAGCCAAGGGGGACAGCCCAATCAGCCCCAGCATTTT
j_gene: TRBJ1-6; v_gene: TRBV9; abundance: .; d_gene: .; CDR3aa: CASSVEGGSSYNSPLHF; CDR3nt: TGTGCCAGCAGCGTAGAGGGCGGTAGCTCCTATAATTCACCCCTCCACTTT
j_gene: TRBJ1-6; v_gene: TRBV18; abundance: once; d_gene: .; CDR3aa: CASSPFEYNSPLHF; CDR3nt: TGTGCCAGCTCACCATTTGAATATAATTCACCCCTCCACTTT
j_gene: TRBJ1-2; v_gene: TRBV7-9; abundance: .; d_gene: .; CDR3aa: CASTSTGIYGYTF; CDR3nt: TGTGCCAGCACCTCGACAGGCATCTATGGCTACACCTTC
j_gene: TRBJ2-1; v_gene: TRBV29-1; abundance: .; d_gene: .; CDR3aa: CSVSGYNEQFF; CDR3nt: TGCAGCGTTAGCGGGTACAATGAGCAGTTCTTC
j_gene: TRBJ2-3; v_gene: TRBV14; abundance: .; d_gene: TRBD2; CDR3aa: CASSPLAGTSTDTQYF; CDR3nt: TGTGCCAGCAGCCCCTTAGCGGGTACTAGCACAGATACGCAGTATTTT
j_gene: TRBJ2-7; v_gene: TRBV5-5; abundance: .; d_gene: .; CDR3aa: CASSEGPGSSYEQYF; CDR3nt: TGTGCCAGCAGCGAAGGGCCCGGAAGCTCCTACGAGCAGTACTTC
j_gene: TRBJ1-3; v_gene: TRBV6-5; abundance: once; d_gene: TRBD1; CDR3aa: CASSRQGVSGNTIYF; CDR3nt: TGTGCCAGCAGTCGACAGGGGGTCTCTGGAAACACCATATATTTT
j_gene: TRBJ1-2; v_gene: TRBV5-6; abundance: once; d_gene: .; CDR3aa: CASSDGTNYGYTF; CDR3nt: TGTGCCAGCAGCGACGGGACTAACTATGGCTACACCTTC
j_gene: TRBJ2-1; v_gene: TRBV10-2; abundance: .; d_gene: .; CDR3aa: CASSESFYNEQFF; CDR3nt: TGCGCCAGCAGTGAGTCGTTCTACAATGAGCAGTTCTTC
j_gene: TRBJ2-2; v_gene: TRBV5-1; abundance: .; d_gene: TRBD2; CDR3aa: CASSVGLAGATGELFF; CDR3nt: TGCGCCAGCAGCGTAGGACTAGCGGGAGCCACCGGGGAGCTGTTTTTT
j_gene: TRBJ2-7; v_gene: TRBV11-2; abundance: .; d_gene: .; CDR3aa: CASSLEPFEEFYEQYF; CDR3nt: TGTGCCAGCAGCTTAGAACCTTTTGAGGAATTCTACGAGCAGTACTTC
j_gene: TRBJ2-2; v_gene: TRBV27; abundance: .; d_gene: .; CDR3aa: CASSFSGTGELFF; CDR3nt: TGTGCCAGCAGTTTCAGCGGCACCGGGGAGCTGTTTTTT
j_gene: TRBJ1-1; v_gene: TRBV7-9; abundance: .; d_gene: .; CDR3aa: CASSPGQGKIGDTEAFF; CDR3nt: TGTGCCAGCAGCCCTGGTCAGGGGAAGATAGGGGACACTGAAGCTTTCTTT
j_gene: TRBJ2-7; v_gene: TRBV30; abundance: .; d_gene: .; CDR3aa: CGIGDTYEQYF; CDR3nt: TGTGGGATAGGAGATACCTACGAGCAGTACTTC
j_gene: TRBJ2-7; v_gene: TRBV28; abundance: once; d_gene: .; CDR3aa: CASNDLDGTYEQYF; CDR3nt: TGTGCCAGCAACGACCTGGACGGCACCTACGAGCAGTACTTC
j_gene: TRBJ2-7; v_gene: TRBV7-2; abundance: once; d_gene: .; CDR3aa: CASSSDEDVTYEQYF; CDR3nt: TGTGCCAGCAGCTCAGATGAAGATGTTACCTACGAGCAGTACTTC
j_gene: TRBJ2-7; v_gene: TRBV18; abundance: once; d_gene: .; CDR3aa: CASSPPQGTHEQYF; CDR3nt: TGTGCCAGCTCACCACCCCAGGGAACCCACGAGCAGTACTTC
j_gene: TRBJ2-7; v_gene: TRBV27; abundance: once; d_gene: .; CDR3aa: CASSFPPAGFYEQYF; CDR3nt: TGTGCCAGCAGTTTCCCCCCAGCTGGCTTCTACGAGCAGTACTTC
j_gene: TRBJ2-1; v_gene: TRBV27; abundance: .; d_gene: .; CDR3aa: CASSSSSSYNEQFF; CDR3nt: TGTGCCAGCAGTTCCTCTAGCTCCTACAATGAGCAGTTCTTC
j_gene: TRBJ2-7; v_gene: TRBV15; abundance: .; d_gene: .; CDR3aa: CATSPTVPPSYEQYF; CDR3nt: TGTGCCACCAGCCCGACCGTTCCTCCCTCCTACGAGCAGTACTTC
j_gene: TRBJ1-1; v_gene: TRBV9; abundance: .; d_gene: .; CDR3aa: CASSLLGGTEAFF; CDR3nt: TGTGCCAGCAGCCTCCTGGGGGGCACTGAAGCTTTCTTT
j_gene: TRBJ2-7; v_gene: TRBV6-5; abundance: .; d_gene: .; CDR3aa: CASSYTTESYEQYF; CDR3nt: TGTGCCAGCAGTTACACGACGGAATCCTACGAGCAGTACTTC
j_gene: TRBJ1-2; v_gene: TRBV25-1; abundance: .; d_gene: .; CDR3aa: CASSELVPGRGYGYTF; CDR3nt: TGTGCCAGCAGTGAATTGGTCCCAGGGAGGGGATATGGCTACACCTTC
j_gene: TRBJ2-6; v_gene: TRBV29-1; abundance: .; d_gene: .; CDR3aa: CSVESQFGANVLTF; CDR3nt: TGCAGCGTTGAATCACAGTTCGGGGCCAACGTCCTGACTTTC
j_gene: TRBJ2-7; v_gene: TRBV6-5; abundance: .; d_gene: TRBD1; CDR3aa: CASSQGDRGYEQYF; CDR3nt: TGTGCCAGCAGCCAAGGTGACAGGGGCTACGAGCAGTACTTC